Following are 32 T cell receptor beta chains from one sample sequenced in a study of blood T cell repertoires in COVID-19. TCRdb's copy holds only in-frame clones and misses some; the assay was immunoSEQ multiplex PCR. The table includes some 120,000 clones, around four fifths detected once. The sequencing sample was made of peripheral blood. All receptors derive from a woman in her 70s with acute or convalescent COVID-19.

The chain has TRBV6-5 and TRBJ1-1; no firm D call. This CDR3 is built from 13 residues. Trimming stripped 7 bases from V and 5 bases from J, with 14 bases between. Per the germline V gene, CDR1 is MNHEY and CDR2 is SVGAGI. The CDR3: CASMENLWTEAFF. The CDR3 coding sequence is TGTGCCAGCATGGAGAATCTGTGGACTGAAGCTTTCTTT.

The genes are TRBV7-9 and TRBJ2-5; a weak D match, TRBD2 (6 bases). Trimming took off 4 bases at V and 3 bases at J, with 9 bases between the two ends. Germline values: CDR1 SEHNR, CDR2 FQNEAQ (reference sequence). This CDR3 contains 13 residues. CDR3 nucleotide sequence: TGTGCCAGCAGCTCGTTAGCGGAAGAGACCCAGTACTTC. Protein: CASSSLAEETQYF.

The rearrangement uses TRBV3-1 (or the pseudogene TRBV3-2) and TRBJ2-1; D perhaps matches TRBD2 (5 bases). The CDR3 is 15 residues long. Germline V gene data show CDR1 as LGHDT and CDR2 as YNNKEL (reference sequence). Deletions cut 4 bases from V and 0 bases from J, with 10 bases between. This chain's CDR3 is CASSRTGSSYNEQFF. The CDR3, as DNA: TGTGCCAGCAGCCGTACGGGGAGCTCCTACAATGAGCAGTTCTTC.

V usage is TRBV5-1 and J usage is TRBJ1-1, with TRBD1 matching 12 bases. V lost 4 bases to trimming and J lost 0 bases; unmatched junction nucleotides: 7. The CDR3 contains 17 residues. Per the germline V gene, CDR1 is SGHRS and CDR2 is YFSETQ. Here the CDR3 reads CASSLRDRGLLNTEAFF. CDR3 nucleotides: TGCGCCAGCAGCCTCCGGGACAGGGGGCTCCTGAACACTGAAGCTTTCTTT.

J is TRBJ1-1 and V is TRBV11-3, with 9 bases fitting TRBD1. V lost 5 bases, J lost 4 bases, and 8 bases stayed unmatched. In germline, CDR1 is SGHNT, CDR2 YENEEA. This CDR3 is built from 15 residues. CDR3 amino acids: CASSTRQGGTTEAFF. The CDR3 DNA reads TGTGCCAGCAGCACCCGACAGGGGGGGACCACTGAAGCTTTCTTT.

The chain recombines TRBV5-6 with TRBJ2-7; 8 positions agree with TRBD1. The CDR3 length is 17 residues. V shed 4 bases and J 6 bases; nucleotides not matched to a gene: 18. Germline lookup yields CDR1 SGHDT and CDR2 YYEEEE. The CDR3 region is CASSTQRTGRWLIEQYF. CDR3 DNA: TGTGCCAGCAGCACGCAAAGGACAGGGAGGTGGCTAATCGAGCAGTACTTC.

The table lists this clone with a few counts. V is TRBV7-2 and J is TRBJ2-3, with D possibly matching TRBD1 (7 bases). The CDR3 runs 15 residues. Looked up from germline, CDR1 is SGHTA and CDR2 is FQGNSA. V shed 5 bases and J shed 0 bases, with 12 bases lying between them. CDR3 region: CASSQQGTSTDTQYF. DNA for the CDR3: TGTGCCAGCAGCCAACAGGGGACTAGCACAGATACGCAGTATTTT.

The chain has TRBV6-1 and TRBJ1-3; TRBD1 is a possible D gene (6 bases). This CDR3 is 17 amino acids long. Trimming removed 4 bases from V and 0 bases from J, with 16 bases in between. Germline CDR1 is MNHNS and CDR2 is SASEGT. CDR3 DNA sequence: TGTGCCAGCAGTGTCCTCAGGGGACCGATCTCTGGAAACACCATATATTTT. Encoded protein: CASSVLRGPISGNTIYF.

The V call is TRBV5-1, the J call TRBJ2-7, with 7 positions matching TRBD1. This CDR3 spans 16 amino acids. V was clipped by 4 bases and J by 1 base; unmatched bases: 11. Germline lookup yields CDR1 SGHRS and CDR2 YFSETQ. In nucleotides, the CDR3 is TGCGCCAGCAGCCCTCGAGAGGACAGGCCATCCTACGAGCAGTACTTC. This translates into CASSPREDRPSYEQYF.

This clone was seen a single time. This chain links TRBV5-6 with TRBJ2-1; weak D call: TRBD2 (6 bases). Per the germline V gene, CDR1 is SGHDT and CDR2 is YYEEEE. The CDR3 extends over 15 amino acids. The ends were cut back, 4 bases at V and 4 bases at J, with 15 bases in the middle. Here the CDR3 DNA reads TGTGCCAGCAGCGGGGACGGGGGAGATTACAATGAGCAGTTCTTC. Encoded protein: CASSGDGGDYNEQFF. Complete variable domain (other parts from reference TRBV5-6 and TRBJ2-1): DAGVTQSPTHLIKTRGQQVTLRCSPKSGHDTVSWYQQALGQGPQFIFQYYEEEERQRGNFPDRFSGHQFPNYSSELNVNALLLGDSALYLCASSGDGGDYNEQFFGPGTRLTVL.

The gene calls are TRBV28 and TRBJ2-7, with 10 positions matching TRBD1. The CDR3 consists of 16 residues. J lost 4 bases, V lost 5 bases, and 11 bases had no gene match. The germline V gene has CDR1 MDHEN and CDR2 SYDVKM. The CDR3 is CASSPAGQGGSYEQYF. The CDR3 region has the DNA TGTGCCAGCAGTCCAGCAGGACAGGGGGGCTCGTACGAGCAGTACTTC.

V and J are TRBV20-1 and TRBJ2-7, with a weak D call TRBD1 (5 bases). Trimming took off 6 bases at V and 0 bases at J, with 18 bases between the two ends. CDR1 DFQATT and CDR2 SNEGSKA come from the germline V gene (reference sequence). The CDR3 runs to 15 residues. The CDR3 reads CSASRGFESSYEQYF. In DNA form, the CDR3 reads TGCAGTGCGAGTAGGGGTTTCGAGAGCTCCTACGAGCAGTACTTC.

The chain joins TRBV6-5 to TRBJ2-5; D is unresolved. Germline V lookup: CDR1 MNHEY, CDR2 SVGAGI. The germline V and J ends were trimmed by 7 bases and 2 bases, with 11 bases remaining between them. The CDR3 extends over 13 amino acids. CDR3 protein: CASTRSRQETQYF. Here the CDR3 DNA reads TGTGCCAGCACCCGGTCCAGGCAAGAGACCCAGTACTTC.

The chain couples TRBV30 to TRBJ1-2; maybe TRBD1 (6 bases). Trimming stripped 0 bases from V and 3 bases from J, with 11 bases between. The CDR3 is made up of 14 amino acids. Per germline, CDR1 GTSNPN and CDR2 SVGIG (reference sequence). CDR3 protein: CAWSVGGAYYGYTF. The CDR3 DNA is TGTGCCTGGAGTGTAGGGGGTGCCTACTATGGCTACACCTTC.

Only a few counts were recorded for this clone. CDR3 DNA sequence: TGTGCCGTCAGGACACCGAACACCGGGGAGCTGTTTTTT. Amino acids: CAVRTPNTGELFF. V and J are TRBV24-1 and TRBJ2-2; perhaps TRBD1 as D (5 bases). Germline loops: CDR1 KGHDR, CDR2 SFDVKD. This CDR3 contains 13 residues. Trimming left V 12 bases short and J 0 bases short, with 10 bases between.

V usage is TRBV29-1 and J usage is TRBJ2-1; 8 nucleotides agree with TRBD1. CDR3 length: 15 residues. J was trimmed by 2 bases and V by 1 base; bases with no gene match: 4. Per germline, CDR1 SQVTM and CDR2 ANQGSEA. CDR3 nucleotide sequence: TGCAGCGTTGAAGTGGCAGGGGGCGCCTACAATGAGCAGTTCTTC. Translated, it gives CSVEVAGGAYNEQFF.

The rearrangement links TRBV25-1 to TRBJ1-2; D not certain. The CDR3 consists of 14 residues. V dropped 4 bases and J dropped 2 bases, with 11 bases sitting between them. Germline CDR1 reads MGHDK; CDR2 reads SYGVNS. The CDR3 coding sequence is TGTGCCAGCAGTGCATTCGGTCCGAACTATGGCTACACCTTC. Translating gives CASSAFGPNYGYTF.

The V gene is TRBV19, the J gene TRBJ1-1, with D uncertain. V was cut by 3 bases and J by 4 bases, with 9 bases left in between. There are 13 residues in the CDR3. The germline V gene has CDR1 LNHDA and CDR2 SQIVND (reference sequence). The CDR3 sequence is CASSMEGGTEAFF. The CDR3 DNA sequence: TGTGCCAGTAGTATGGAGGGAGGCACTGAAGCTTTCTTT.

This chain joins TRBV7-2 and TRBJ2-1; 16 bases line up with TRBD2. The germline gives CDR1 SGHTA, CDR2 FQGNSA. The CDR3 extends over 17 amino acids. The ends lost 4 bases at V and 5 bases at J; junction bases unmatched: 5. In DNA form, the CDR3 reads TGTGCCAGCAGCTCTCAGGGACTAGCGGGGGGGAACAATGAGCAGTTCTTC. Protein product: CASSSQGLAGGNNEQFF. Looking up the rest from reference TRBV7-2 and TRBJ2-1 gives the full variable domain: GAGVSQSPSNKVTEKGKDVELRCDPISGHTALYWYRQSLGQGLEFLIYFQGNSAPDKSGLPSDRFSAERTGGSVSTLTIQRTQQEDSAVYLCASSSQGLAGGNNEQFFGPGTRLTVL.

The gene calls are TRBV11-2 and TRBJ1-1; D is ambiguous. CDR3 length: 13 residues. Trimming pared 0 bases from V and 6 bases from J, leaving 8 bases between. Germline V gene lookup returns CDR1 SGHAT and CDR2 FQNNGV. DNA of the CDR3: TGTGCCAGCAGCTTAGAACTTGATTCTGAAGCTTTCTTT. This translates into CASSLELDSEAFF.

The chain joins TRBV5-1 to TRBJ2-1; unclear D gene. The CDR3 covers 13 residues. V was cut by 5 bases and J by 7 bases, with 13 bases left in between. CDR1 is SGHRS, CDR2 YFSETQ, per germline. DNA for the CDR3: TGCGCCAGCAGAAGCACCCAGGTTAATGAGCAGTTCTTC. Its translation is CASRSTQVNEQFF.

V gene TRBV7-9 combines with J gene TRBJ1-4, with 7 nucleotides matching TRBD1. The CDR3 spans 13 residues. Trimming took 3 bases from V and 7 from J; bases not matched to a gene: 2. Germline loops: CDR1 SEHNR, CDR2 FQNEAQ (reference sequence). The DNA for the CDR3 is TGTGCCAGCAGCTTGGGGACAGCTGAAAAACTGTTTTTT. Protein: CASSLGTAEKLFF.

This chain uses TRBV5-8 with TRBJ2-5, with D tentatively TRBD1 (7 bases). V was shortened by 1 base and J by 4 bases, with 11 bases between the two germline ends. CDR3 length equals 14 residues. Germline values: CDR1 SGHTS, CDR2 YDEGEE. The CDR3 nucleotides read TGTGCCAGCAGCTTGATCAGGGGGGCAGAGACCCAGTACTTC. It encodes CASSLIRGAETQYF. Drawing the rest from reference TRBV5-8 and TRBJ2-5, the complete variable domain is EAGVTQSPTHLIKTRGQQATLRCSPISGHTSVYWYQQALGLGLQFLLWYDEGEERNRGNFPPRFSGRQFPNYSSELNVNALELEDSALYLCASSLIRGAETQYFGPGTRLLVL.

This sequence joins TRBV9 and TRBJ1-3, with TRBD1 matching 7 bases. The CDR3 extends over 15 amino acids. With V trimmed by 3 bases and J by 4 bases, 7 bases remained unmatched. Germline lookup yields CDR1 SGDLS and CDR2 YYNGEE. This chain's CDR3 is CASSENRGSGNTIYF. CDR3 coding DNA: TGTGCCAGCAGCGAAAACAGGGGTTCGGGAAACACCATATATTTT. The full variable domain, completed using reference TRBV9 and TRBJ1-3, is DSGVTQTPKHLITATGQRVTLRCSPRSGDLSVYWYQQSLDQGLQFLIQYYNGEERAKGNILERFSAQQFPDLHSELNLSSLELGDSALYFCASSENRGSGNTIYFGEGSWLTVV.

V and J are TRBV5-1 and TRBJ2-6, with D tentatively TRBD2 (7 bases). V was shortened by 4 bases and J by 1 base, with 21 bases between the two germline ends. The V gene's germline CDR1 is SGHRS and CDR2 YFSETQ. The CDR3 is 19 residues long. In DNA, the CDR3 is TGCGCCAGCAGCCACCAAGGGGGGGGGCGTTTGTCTGGGGCCAACGTCCTGACTTTC. Encoded protein: CASSHQGGGRLSGANVLTF.

The V and J genes are TRBV6-5 and TRBJ1-2, with D uncertain. V lost 2 bases and J lost 6, with 10 bases in between. Germline CDR1 is MNHEY and CDR2 is SVGAGI. The CDR3 is 13 amino acids. The CDR3 nucleotides are TGTGCCAGCAGTTACGCGTCAACCAATGGCTACACCTTC. Its protein is CASSYASTNGYTF.

The genes are TRBV7-8 and TRBJ1-1; TRBD1 might be the D (6 bases). There are 14 residues in the CDR3. The germline gives CDR1 SGHVS, CDR2 FQNEAQ. V lost 5 bases and J 7 bases, leaving 17 bases between the germline ends. For the CDR3, the DNA is TGTGCCAGCAGCCCAAGAGGGGGGGCGAGTGAAGCTTTCTTT. This sequence encodes CASSPRGGASEAFF.

This clone was counted once. The J gene is TRBJ2-2, the V gene TRBV7-8; TRBD1 might be the D (6 bases). The CDR3 loop spans 16 amino acids. V gave up 1 base and J gave up 6 bases, with 15 bases separating them. Per germline, CDR1 SGHVS and CDR2 FQNEAQ. The CDR3 protein is CASSLVYQGGAGELFF. DNA of the CDR3: TGTGCCAGCAGCTTAGTTTATCAAGGGGGAGCCGGGGAGCTGTTTTTT.

The chain recombines TRBV6-1 with TRBJ1-3; a possible D gene is TRBD1 (6 bases). Trimming took off 2 bases at V and 4 bases at J, with 9 bases between the two ends. The V gene's germline CDR1 is MNHNS and CDR2 SASEGT. There are 14 residues in the CDR3. The CDR3 protein is CASSETGPGNTIYF. The CDR3 bases are TGTGCCAGCAGTGAAACAGGGCCAGGAAACACCATATATTTT.

The CDR3 is CASSQGQGYNSPLHF. The CDR3 DNA reads TGTGCCAGCAGCCAAGGACAGGGATACAATTCACCCCTCCACTTT. The chain employs TRBV3-1 (or the pseudogene TRBV3-2) and TRBJ1-6, with TRBD1 matching over 7 bases. Germline CDR1 is LGHDT and CDR2 is YNNKEL (reference sequence). The CDR3 totals 15 residues. The J segment lost 7 bases and the V segment lost 1 base, leaving 4 bases of the junction unmatched.

The chain carries TRBV9 and TRBJ1-4; D remains unclear. V was trimmed by 1 base and J by 7 bases, leaving 5 bases between them. Per the germline V gene, CDR1 is SGDLS and CDR2 is YYNGEE. There are 12 residues in the CDR3. This CDR3 reads CASSVNGEKLFF. DNA of the CDR3: TGTGCCAGCAGCGTAAACGGTGAAAAACTGTTTTTT.

The chain couples TRBV15 to TRBJ1-2; 9 nucleotides align to TRBD1. This CDR3 region has 14 residues. V lost 4 bases, J lost 3 bases, and 3 bases stayed unmatched. The germline gives CDR1 LNHNV, CDR2 YYDKDF (reference sequence). The CDR3 region has the DNA TGTGCCACCAGCAACGGACAGGGGTACTATGGCTACACCTTC. Translating it yields CATSNGQGYYGYTF.